This T cell receptor (beta chain) is drawn from a study of shared clonotypes between healthy human individuals (dated by TCRdb to 2020 to 2021). Describing the broader study: A couple of women and a few men aged 18 to 49 years were included in the cohort. Per donor, three plates each were used for CD4 naive and CD4 memory, two for CD8 naive, and one for CD8 memory. The study deeply sequenced blood TCR repertoires of several healthy adults to estimate repertoire size and the extent of clonotype sharing between individuals. Libraries were prepared and TCR repertoires were sequenced by different laboratories using diverse techniques, in order to increase sequencing depth and limit assay-specific biases. Each donor's leukapheresis produced roughly between roughly 0.94 and 9.5 billion PBMCs.

The donors were healthy, HIV-negative adults with no recently reported acute infections or vaccinations. Every donor was a Caucasian adult living in Nashville, Tennessee, USA. Magnetic negative selection was used to enrich CD4+ T cells, after which naive cells were positively selected on CD45RA and the negative fraction became the memory subset. Blood was collected by leukapheresis, and PBMCs were isolated by Ficoll-Histopaque density gradient centrifugation and then cryopreserved in liquid nitrogen vapor phase. Analytical flow cytometry was used to check the purity and quantity of every magnetically sorted T cell population. Each sorted fraction had its genomic DNA isolated and then quantified by UV absorbance on a Nanodrop 2000c. Results and caveats for the whole study, not just this receptor: Sampling was limited to blood, and TCR repertoires in tissue likely differ from TCR repertoires in blood. Rarefaction of sorted-subset datasets indicated incomplete sequencing despite the large sequencing depth. Naive subsets generally had larger estimated clonotype richness than memory subsets did. The genetic and exposure-history diversity represented was limited by the small number of donors. Across a handful of donors, approximately 5% of naive CD4, roughly 3.8% of naive CD8, around 2.5% of memory CD4, and 0.4% of memory CD8 clonotypes were shared. Clonotypes shared by all four sorted-subset donors showed higher generation probabilities than non-shared clonotypes. Pairwise subsampling indicated that sequencing depth was expected to affect the degree of clonotype sharing among donors.

For CDR1 and CDR2, the germline V gene lists SGDLS and YYNGEE. V loses 4 bases, J loses 1 base, and the germline ends lie 11 bases apart. The cysteine opens and the phenylalanine closes a CDR3 of 14 amino acids. Only the CDR3 DNA stays, 42 bases, in frame from base 1. Details on this clone: There is no known antigen for this receptor. The sample holds no much larger clone one base away, and base qualities are not on file.

Using the deep immunoSEQ assay, TCR CDR3 regions were amplified from genomic DNA by multiplex PCR. Extracted genomic DNA from each cell subset was distributed evenly across all wells of several immunoSEQ 96-well plates, and each plate was treated as a replicate. For sorted subsets, roughly 200 ng genomic DNA, equal to 30,000 or so T cell genomes, was loaded into each replicate PCR. Purified libraries were measured with a Qubit 3.0 fluorometer, size-checked on a Bioanalyzer 2100, and measured again with the KAPA Library Quantification kit. Each immunoSEQ 96-well plate was sequenced on its own single-read 150-cycle Illumina NextSeq 550 flow cell. The paper's data handling went like this. Because the immunoSEQ output included only junctional sequences and no quality scores, the filtering could not be the same as the filtering used for full-length reads. To assign V/J genes and CDR3, sequences were annotated using PyIR, a Python wrapper for IgBLAST v1.9, with IMGT germline references. Reads were filtered out if the reads had weak V/J assignments (E-value above 1e-6), no CDR3, stop codons, out-of-frame junctions, or ambiguous translated residues. V3J clonotypes were defined as sequences sharing an identical inferred V gene, J gene, and CDR3 amino acid sequence. Percentage overlap between repertoires was computed as shared unique clonotypes divided by the size of the smaller repertoire. Richness of each repertoire was evaluated using RTK rarefaction, the Chao1 estimator, and Recon v2.1 estimates of unobserved clonotypes. Generation probabilities for all TCRbeta clonotypes obtained by the gDNA method from a handful of donors were computed using OLGA. The source is immuneACCESS, and TCRdb retained only in-frame sequences with V and J called. Part of the clones is not carried over; for the studies checked, unresolved V genes explain less than half of this, and the remainder is unexplained. For V, J and clone size, that table is used; D and trimming come from the DNA. The sample includes hundreds of thousands of clones, with around 97% observed a single time. The ten largest make up 0.055% to 0.07% of the sample.

The specimen was naive CD4+ T cells sorted from blood. Read against the paper, the sample's cell subset or site label means: CD45RA+ positively selected. The source is a woman aged 25 to 45 in good health. The chain couples TRBV9 to TRBJ1-1; the D gene identity is not certain. The DNA is as follows: TGTGCCAGCAGCCCCACCGGACGGAACACTGAAGCTTTCTTT. This gives the protein CASSPTGRNTEAFF.